The rows below give T cell receptor beta chains drawn from one sample of a study of T cells in Graves' hyperthyroidism and ophthalmopathy. In TCRdb, the multiplex PCR reads were re-called with MiXCR into one record per CDR3 protein. The sample consists of about 500,000 distinct CDR3 sequences, over 13% of them appearing once. Sequenced material: blood. Every receptor here comes from a woman between 18 and 30 years old with Graves' hyperthyroidism. Both conserved end residues are part of each CDR3. D genes are given only for firm matches. Clone size is stated in some rows and not others, as once, few, many or a class when expanded.

>TRBD2|TRBJ2-1|TRBV12-3/TRBV12-4|many
TGTGCCAGCAGTTTAGCGATCGCGGGAGCCAATGAGCAGTTCTTC
CASSLAIAGANEQFF
>TRBD2|TRBJ2-1|TRBV7-9|many
TGTGCCAGCAGCTCCTTAAGCGGGAGGGCCGGCAATGAGCAGTTCTTC
CASSSLSGRAGNEQFF
>NA|TRBJ2-3|TRBV20-1|NA
TGCAGTGCTAGTCCCCCCCCGTCCGGGGTCACAGATACGCAGTATTTT
CSASPPPSGVTDTQYF
>TRBD2|TRBJ2-3|TRBV27|many
TGTGCCAGCAGTTCTCCTGGACTAGCGGGCAGCACAGATACGCAGTATTTT
CASSSPGLAGSTDTQYF
>NA|TRBJ2-1|TRBV4-1|NA
TGCGCCAGCAGCCGGAAAGTAGATGGGTCCTACAATGAGCAGTTCTTC
CASSRKVDGSYNEQFF
>TRBD1|TRBJ2-5|TRBV5-6|few
TGTGCCAGCAGCAGACCCCCGCAGGGGGAAGAGACCCAGTACTTC
CASSRPPQGEETQYF
>NA|TRBJ2-3|TRBV11-2|NA
TGTGCCAGCAGCCCCCAGCCCCAAGGGGCAGATACGCAGTATTTT
CASSPQPQGADTQYF
>TRBD1|TRBJ1-2|TRBV19|many
TGTGCCAGTAGTGTACAGGGGAAGTACGGCTACACCTTC
CASSVQGKYGYTF
>NA|TRBJ2-5|TRBV30|many
TGTGCTTGGAGGGAAAGGGGGGAGACCCAGTACTTC
CAWRERGETQYF
>NA|TRBJ1-1|TRBV11-1|many
TGTGCCAGCAGCTTAGGGACACGGAGGAACACTGAAGCTTTCTTT
CASSLGTRRNTEAFF
>TRBD1|TRBJ2-1|TRBV24-1|NA
TGTGCCACCAGTGAAAAACCGGGACAGGGAGGCAATGAGCAGTTCTTC
CATSEKPGQGGNEQFF
>NA|TRBJ2-5|TRBV20-1|many
TGCAGTGCTGAAAAAGAGACCCAGTACTTC
CSAEKETQYF
>NA|TRBJ2-5|TRBV11-2|many
TGTGCCAGCAGCTTCCAGGGGGGGGGGGAGACCCAGTACTTC
CASSFQGGGETQYF
>NA|TRBJ2-5|TRBV5-1|NA
TGCGCCAGCACCGCCGACAACCAAGAGACCCAGTACTTC
CASTADNQETQYF
>NA|TRBJ1-3|TRBV9|NA
TGTGCCAGCAGCGTAGTGGCTGAAGCCATATATTTT
CASSVVAEAIYF
>TRBD1|TRBJ2-1|TRBV12-3/TRBV12-4|many
TGTGCCAGCAGTTCGGGACAGCTTGACAATGAGCAGTTCTTC
CASSSGQLDNEQFF
>NA|TRBJ2-7|TRBV27|many
TGTGCCAGCAGTTTGGAGGGGGCGCGCTACGAGCAGTACTTC
CASSLEGARYEQYF
>NA|TRBJ2-4|TRBV2|NA
TGTGCCAGCGGGGGGATAGCCAAAAACATTCAGTACTTC
CASGGIAKNIQYF
>NA|TRBJ1-1|TRBV19|NA
TGTGCCAGTAGTGAGGCTGGGGGGAACACTGAAGCTTTCTTT
CASSEAGGNTEAFF
>NA|TRBJ1-5|TRBV12-3/TRBV12-4|few
TGTGCCAGCAGCGGCCGGTTGGTCGTCCAGCCCCAGCATTTT
CASSGRLVVQPQHF
>TRBD2|TRBJ2-7|TRBV20-1|many
TGCAGTGCTAGGGGACTAGCGTTACCCCCTATGAGCTACGAGCAGTACTTC
CSARGLALPPMSYEQYF
>NA|TRBJ2-1|TRBV20-1|many
TGCAGTGCTAGCGGGGACCGAGGTAATCATGAGCAGTTCTTC
CSASGDRGNHEQFF
>NA|TRBJ2-3|TRBV11-2|many
TGTGCCAGCAGCTTGGGGGGTCGATCCACAGATACGCAGTATTTT
CASSLGGRSTDTQYF
>TRBD1|TRBJ1-1|TRBV13|many
TGTGCCAGCAGCATTACAGGGGGGACTACTGAAGCTTTCTTT
CASSITGGTTEAFF
>TRBD1|TRBJ2-1|TRBV24-1|NA
TGTGCCACCAGTTCCGACAGGGGGGGGATTAAGAATGAGCAGTTCTTC
CATSSDRGGIKNEQFF
>NA|TRBJ2-1|TRBV12-3/TRBV12-4|many
TGTGCCAGCAGTTTAGGACAGGCAGACTCCTACAATGAGCAGTTCTTC
CASSLGQADSYNEQFF
>NA|TRBJ2-3|TRBV5-1|many
TGCGCCAGCCAACAACAGGGTAGCTCCACAGATACGCAGTATTTT
CASQQQGSSTDTQYF
>TRBD2|TRBJ2-5|TRBV2|many
TGTGCCAGCAGTACTCTAGCGGGAGGGCCGGAGGAGACCCAGTACTTC
CASSTLAGGPEETQYF
>NA|TRBJ1-1|TRBV7-9|many
TGTGCCAGCAGCGAGAGGAATGGCCTCAACACTGAAGCTTTCTTT
CASSERNGLNTEAFF
>TRBD1|TRBJ2-4|TRBV5-6|many
TGTGCCAGCAGCTCGCAGACAGGGGAAAACATTCAGTACTTC
CASSSQTGENIQYF
>TRBD2|TRBJ2-1|TRBV6-2/TRBV6-3|NA
TGTGCCAGCAGATCACGACTAGCGGAGTTCGAATACAATGAGCAGTTCTTC
CASRSRLAEFEYNEQFF
>TRBD1|TRBJ1-5|TRBV6-5|NA
TGTGCCAGCAGTTTCTCCGGGACAGCCCCTTATCAGCCCCAGCATTTT
CASSFSGTAPYQPQHF
>TRBD1|TRBJ1-1|TRBV29-1|many
TGCAGCGCCGCGGCGGGACAGACTGAAGCTTTCTTT
CSAAAGQTEAFF
>TRBD1|TRBJ2-1|TRBV7-3|few
TGTGCCAGCAGCTCTGCCCGACAGGGGGGGTGGGATGAGCAGTTCTTC
CASSSARQGGWDEQFF